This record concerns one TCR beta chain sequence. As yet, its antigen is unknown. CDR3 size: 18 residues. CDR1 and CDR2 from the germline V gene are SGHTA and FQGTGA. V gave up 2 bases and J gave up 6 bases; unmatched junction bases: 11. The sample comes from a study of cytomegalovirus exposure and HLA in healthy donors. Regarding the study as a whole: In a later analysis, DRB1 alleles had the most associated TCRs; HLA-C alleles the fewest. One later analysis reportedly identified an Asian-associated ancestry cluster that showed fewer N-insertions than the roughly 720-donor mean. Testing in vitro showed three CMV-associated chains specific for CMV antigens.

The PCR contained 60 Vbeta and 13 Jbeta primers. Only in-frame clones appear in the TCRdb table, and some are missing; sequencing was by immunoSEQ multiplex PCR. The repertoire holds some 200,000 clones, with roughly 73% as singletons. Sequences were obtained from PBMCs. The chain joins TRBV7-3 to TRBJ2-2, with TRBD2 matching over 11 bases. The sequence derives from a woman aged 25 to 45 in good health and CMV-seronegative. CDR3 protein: CASSLGGGGTSGSGELFF. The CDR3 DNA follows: TGTGCCAGCAGCTTAGGGGGTGGCGGGACTAGCGGTTCCGGGGAGCTGTTTTTT.